This T cell receptor beta chain came from a study of T cells in Graves' hyperthyroidism and ophthalmopathy. General observations from the study: In the analysis, a 13 V-J model separated ophthalmopathy from stable hyperthyroidism.

Template material for amplifying TCR beta CDR3 regions consisted of RNA transcripts. Primed by the HTBI set, a first-round RT-PCR was run on the TCR CDR3. TCRdb redid the calling of the multiplex PCR reads with MiXCR, one entry per CDR3 protein. The table has some 500,000 distinct CDR3 sequences, approximately 15% seen once. This CDR3 contains 12 residues. The V segment lost 10 bases and the J segment 7 bases; nucleotides outside the gene matches: 9. Germline CDR1 SNHLY, CDR2 FYNNEI. Remarks on this clonotype: Its cognate antigen is unknown.

The genes are TRBV2 and TRBJ1-2; 7 nucleotides line up with TRBD1. This receptor was identified in a woman between 18 and 29 years old with Graves' hyperthyroidism. Sequencing was done on a sample of blood. The CDR3 region is CATTTGSGGYTF. DNA of the CDR3: TGTGCCACAACGACAGGGTCGGGTGGCTACACCTTC.